These 20 T cell receptor beta chains were sequenced from one sample in a study of T cells after yellow fever vaccination. TCRdb reprocessed the 5' RACE reads via MiXCR and lists one record per CDR3 protein. The sample lists about 300,000 distinct CDR3 sequences; approximately 10% were seen once. The sample consisted of CD4+ T cells sorted from PBMCs, taken 5 days after the yellow fever booster vaccination. The receptors shown here come from a man younger than 35 who received the YFV17D yellow fever vaccine.

This clonotype was observed a handful of times. The rearrangement uses TRBV2 and TRBJ2-1; tentative D call: TRBD2 (5 bases). Germline V CDR1 and CDR2: SNHLY, FYNNEI. V dropped 2 bases and J dropped 7 bases, with 18 bases sitting between them. The CDR3 has 16 amino acids. CDR3 DNA: TGTGCCAGCAGTGAAAGATCCCTAGCCGAAGGGAATGAGCAGTTCTTC. It is translated as CASSERSLAEGNEQFF.

This clonotype was observed a handful of times. J is TRBJ2-3 and V is TRBV7-2, with TRBD1 as a possible D gene (5 bases). The CDR3 is made up of 14 amino acids. V was trimmed by 5 bases and J by 0 bases, leaving 9 bases between them. Germline loops: CDR1 SGHTA, CDR2 FQGNSA. The CDR3 protein is CASSPRQSTDTQYF. Written as DNA, the CDR3 is TGTGCCAGCAGCCCCCGACAGAGCACAGATACGCAGTATTTT.

This clonotype came up a few times. This rearrangement joins TRBV4-1 to TRBJ2-7; possibly TRBD1 for D (6 bases). The germline V gene encodes CDR1 MGHRA and CDR2 YSYEKL. The germline V and J ends were trimmed by 5 bases and 7 bases, with 9 bases remaining between them. CDR3 length: 11 residues. The CDR3 sequence is CASSSQGEQYV. The DNA for the CDR3 is TGCGCCAGCAGCTCCCAGGGGGAGCAGTACGTC.

The chain joins TRBV30 to TRBJ1-2, with TRBD1 matching over 8 bases. This CDR3 has 11 amino acids. The V segment lost 5 bases and the J segment 9 bases; nucleotides outside the gene matches: 5. From germline, CDR1 is GTSNPN and CDR2 SVGIG (reference sequence). The chain's CDR3 is CAWDRGSSYTF. The CDR3 nucleotides are TGTGCCTGGGACAGGGGAAGCAGCTACACCTTC.

This clonotype occurred many times. Written as DNA, the CDR3 is TGCGCCAGCAGCTACACAGGGGATCATGGCTACACCTTC. This gives the protein CASSYTGDHGYTF. The V gene is TRBV5-1, the J gene TRBJ1-2; TRBD1 matches 7 bases. This CDR3 contains 13 residues. Trimming cost V 3 bases and J 6 bases; bases outside gene matches: 5. In germline, CDR1 is SGHRS, CDR2 YFSETQ.

This clonotype was picked up many times. The rearrangement joins TRBV6-2 or TRBV6-3 to TRBJ2-1, with 8 nucleotides matching TRBD2. This CDR3 contains 19 residues. V shed 7 bases and J 0 bases; nucleotides not matched to a gene: 17. Germline CDR1 reads MNHEY; CDR2 reads SVGEGT. The CDR3 reads CASTGATSGGSSSYNEQFF. As DNA, the CDR3 is TGTGCCAGCACCGGGGCCACCAGCGGGGGCTCCAGCTCCTACAATGAGCAGTTCTTC.

A few counts support this clonotype. The chain is built from TRBV28 and TRBJ1-2, with D possibly TRBD1 on 5 matching bases. The CDR3 is made up of 13 amino acids. The germline CDR1 and CDR2 sequences are MDHEN and SYDVKM. Trimming removed 10 bases at V and 0 bases at J, with 12 bases between. The CDR3 nucleotides are TGTGCCACCGTAGGACAAGCTAACTATGGCTACACCTTC. Translated, it gives CATVGQANYGYTF.

Many counts were recorded for this clonotype. The V gene is TRBV24-1, the J gene TRBJ2-5; 7 nucleotides match TRBD1. The CDR3 sequence is 16 residues long. Germline V lookup: CDR1 KGHDR, CDR2 SFDVKD. The V gene end was trimmed by 2 bases and the J gene end by 3 bases; junction bases not matched to a gene: 8. CDR3 sequence reads: CATSDYGRQGEETQYF. In nucleotides, the CDR3 is TGTGCCACCAGTGATTACGGCCGACAGGGAGAAGAGACCCAGTACTTC.

J is TRBJ1-1 and V is TRBV20-1; D call uncertain. CDR1 and CDR2 (germline): DFQATT, SNEGSKA (reference sequence). V was trimmed by 1 base and J by 4 bases, leaving 16 bases between them. CDR3 length equals 15 residues. The CDR3 DNA reads as TGCAGTGCTAGAGGGTACGCGGCGGGGTTCACTGAAGCTTTCTTT. Protein product: CSARGYAAGFTEAFF.

This clonotype was observed many times. The chain links TRBV7-2 to TRBJ2-1; TRBD2 matches 11 bases. The CDR3 length is 17 residues. J lost 0 bases, V lost 5 bases, and 6 bases had no gene match. Germline V CDR1 and CDR2: SGHTA, FQGNSA. CDR3 nucleotides: TGTGCCAGCAGCGGCAGACTAGCGGGACCCTCCTACAATGAGCAGTTCTTC. This codes for CASSGRLAGPSYNEQFF.

This chain connects TRBV9 to TRBJ2-1, with TRBD2 matching 10 bases. This CDR3 comprises 15 residues. Germline trimming cut 4 bases from V and 3 bases from J; bases unmatched to any gene: 4. Germline-derived CDR1 and CDR2 are SGDLS and YYNGEE. The CDR3 sequence: CASSLTSGFYNEQFF. In nucleotides, the CDR3 is TGTGCCAGCAGCCTGACTAGCGGGTTCTACAATGAGCAGTTCTTC.

V usage is TRBV19 and J usage is TRBJ1-5; D ambiguous. This CDR3 is 13 amino acids long. Germline CDR1 LNHDA, CDR2 SQIVND (reference sequence). V lost 6 bases and J 7 bases, leaving 13 bases between the germline ends. DNA of the CDR3: TGTGCCAGTAGACCGGAGGCAGGCCAGCCCCAGCATTTT. Amino acid sequence: CASRPEAGQPQHF.

This clonotype was picked up a small number of times. The V and J genes are TRBV2 and TRBJ1-1; D might be TRBD1 (6 bases). Germline V gene sequence: CDR1 SNHLY, CDR2 FYNNEI. The CDR3 extends over 14 amino acids. Trimming removed 3 bases at V and 1 base at J, with 9 bases between. CDR3 nucleotides: TGTGCCAGCAGTGACGTACAGGGGAACACTGAAGCTTTCTTT. Translating gives CASSDVQGNTEAFF.

The V and J genes are TRBV5-1 and TRBJ2-7; D might be TRBD2 (5 bases). V lost 3 bases to trimming and J lost 2 bases, with 18 bases between them. Germline V gives CDR1 SGHRS, CDR2 YFSETQ. The CDR3 consists of 16 residues. The CDR3 region has the DNA TGCGCCAGCAGCTCCACGGGGAGTGGGATAACCTACGAGCAGTACTTC. This encodes CASSSTGSGITYEQYF. The complete variable domain, with remaining parts taken from reference TRBV5-1 and TRBJ2-7, reads KAGVTQTPRYLIKTRGQQVTLSCSPISGHRSVSWYQQTPGQGLQFLFEYFSETQRNKGNFPGRFSGRQFSNSRSEMNVSTLELGDSALYLCASSSTGSGITYEQYFGPGTRLTVT.

In this sample, this clonotype turned up a few times. The chain is built from TRBV27 and TRBJ1-4; 7 bases agree with TRBD1. Looked up from germline, CDR1 is MNHEY and CDR2 is SMNVEV (reference sequence). The CDR3 sequence is 15 residues long. Trimming took 5 bases from V and 3 from J; bases not matched to a gene: 6. The CDR3 sequence is CASSTYRGANEKLFF. Here the CDR3 DNA reads TGTGCCAGCAGTACGTACAGGGGAGCTAATGAAAAACTGTTTTTT.

This clonotype was seen a handful of times. The J gene is TRBJ2-7, the V gene TRBV7-2; D is uncertain. The CDR3 has 13 amino acids. The germline V and J ends were trimmed by 5 bases and 4 bases, with 12 bases remaining between them. The germline V gene has CDR1 SGHTA and CDR2 FQGNSA. The DNA for the CDR3 is TGTGCCAGCAGCGGTTCGTGGGGTTACGAGCAGTACTTC. Protein product: CASSGSWGYEQYF.

In its sample, this clonotype was seen many times. This chain uses TRBV5-1 with TRBJ2-5; no clear D. The germline V and J ends were trimmed by 4 bases and 5 bases, with 12 bases remaining between them. CDR1 and CDR2 from the germline V gene are SGHRS and YFSETQ. This CDR3 has 13 amino acids. The CDR3 protein is CASSGNGGETQYF. CDR3 sequence (DNA): TGCGCCAGCAGCGGCAACGGCGGCGAGACCCAGTACTTC.

This clonotype has more than one count but fewer than ten. The V gene is TRBV5-4, the J gene TRBJ1-1, with D tentatively TRBD1 (6 bases). V shed 0 bases and J shed 6 bases, with 21 bases lying between them. This CDR3 comprises 17 residues. Germline V gene lookup returns CDR1 SGHNT and CDR2 YYREEE (reference sequence). In DNA, the CDR3 is TGTGCCAGCAGCTTGGGCCCTTTACAGGGACCTAGCGCTGAAGCTTTCTTT. It is translated as CASSLGPLQGPSAEAFF.

This chain joins TRBV12-3 or TRBV12-4 and TRBJ1-1, with D unclear. Trimming took 5 bases from V and 8 from J, leaving 9 bases between them. The length of the CDR3 is 11 residues. CDR3 sequence: CASSAQIEAFF. The DNA for the CDR3 is TGTGCCAGCAGTGCCCAAATAGAAGCTTTCTTT.

The chain uses TRBV20-1 and TRBJ2-5, with 7 bases that match TRBD2. V lost 4 bases and J lost 5; bases outside the gene matches: 13. The germline gives CDR1 DFQATT, CDR2 SNEGSKA (reference sequence). This CDR3 is 15 amino acids long. The CDR3 DNA sequence: TGCAGTGCTACATACGGGGGGTCTTACGATGAGACCCAGTACTTC. Translated, it gives CSATYGGSYDETQYF.